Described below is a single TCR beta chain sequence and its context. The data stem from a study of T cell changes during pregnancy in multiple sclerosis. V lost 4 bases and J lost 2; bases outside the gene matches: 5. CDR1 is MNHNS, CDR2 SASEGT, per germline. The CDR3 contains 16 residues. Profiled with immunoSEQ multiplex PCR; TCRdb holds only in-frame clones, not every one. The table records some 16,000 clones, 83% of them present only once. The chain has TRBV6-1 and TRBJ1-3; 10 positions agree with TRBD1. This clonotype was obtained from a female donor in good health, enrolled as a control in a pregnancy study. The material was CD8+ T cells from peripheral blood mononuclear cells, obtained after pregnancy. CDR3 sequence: CASSGRDRGTGNTIYF. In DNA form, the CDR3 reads TGTGCCAGCAGTGGACGGGACAGGGGTACTGGAAACACCATATATTTT.